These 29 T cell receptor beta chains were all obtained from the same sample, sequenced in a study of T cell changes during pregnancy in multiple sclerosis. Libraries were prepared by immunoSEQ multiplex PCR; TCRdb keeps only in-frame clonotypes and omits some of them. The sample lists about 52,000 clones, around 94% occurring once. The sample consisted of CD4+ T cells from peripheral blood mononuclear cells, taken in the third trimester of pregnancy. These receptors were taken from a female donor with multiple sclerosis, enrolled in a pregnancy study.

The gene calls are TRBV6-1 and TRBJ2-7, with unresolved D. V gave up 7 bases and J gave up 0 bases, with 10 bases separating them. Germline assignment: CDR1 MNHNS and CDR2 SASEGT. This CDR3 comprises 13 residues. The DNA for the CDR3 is TGTGCCAGCAATCGACGGAGCTCCTACGAGCAGTACTTC. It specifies CASNRRSSYEQYF.

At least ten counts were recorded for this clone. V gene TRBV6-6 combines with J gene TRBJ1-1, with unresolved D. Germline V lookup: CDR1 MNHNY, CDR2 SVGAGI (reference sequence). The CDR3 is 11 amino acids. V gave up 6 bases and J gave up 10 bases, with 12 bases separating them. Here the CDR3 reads CASSPTGIAFF. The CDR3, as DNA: TGTGCCAGCAGCCCCACTGGTATAGCTTTCTTT.

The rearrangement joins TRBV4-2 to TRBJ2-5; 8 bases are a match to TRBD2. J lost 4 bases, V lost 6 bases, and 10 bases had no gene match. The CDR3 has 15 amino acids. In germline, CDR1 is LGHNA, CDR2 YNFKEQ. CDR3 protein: CASSPGGGTGETQYF. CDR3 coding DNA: TGTGCCAGCAGTCCCGGGGGGGGGACTGGAGAGACCCAGTACTTC.

The CDR3 bases are TGTGCCAGCAGCTCTGACAGGGAGGAGGAAAAACTGTTTTTT. It yields the protein CASSSDREEEKLFF. The chain has TRBV11-1 and TRBJ1-4; 7 bases fit TRBD1. Per germline, CDR1 SGHAT and CDR2 FQDESV (reference sequence). V lost 4 bases and J lost 8; bases outside the gene matches: 7. This CDR3 has 14 residues.

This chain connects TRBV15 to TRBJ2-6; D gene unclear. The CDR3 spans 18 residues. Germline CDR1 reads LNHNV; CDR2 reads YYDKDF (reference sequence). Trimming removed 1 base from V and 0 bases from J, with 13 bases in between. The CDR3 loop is CATSRAGDTLSGANVLTF. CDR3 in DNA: TGTGCCACCAGCAGAGCCGGCGACACCCTCTCTGGGGCCAACGTCCTGACTTTC.

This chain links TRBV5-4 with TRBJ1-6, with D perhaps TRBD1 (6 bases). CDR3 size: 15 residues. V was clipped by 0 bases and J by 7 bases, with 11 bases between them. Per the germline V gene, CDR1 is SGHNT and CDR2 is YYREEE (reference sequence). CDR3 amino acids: CASSLGDRQNSPLHF. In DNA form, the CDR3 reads TGTGCCAGCAGCTTGGGCGACAGGCAGAATTCACCCCTCCACTTT.

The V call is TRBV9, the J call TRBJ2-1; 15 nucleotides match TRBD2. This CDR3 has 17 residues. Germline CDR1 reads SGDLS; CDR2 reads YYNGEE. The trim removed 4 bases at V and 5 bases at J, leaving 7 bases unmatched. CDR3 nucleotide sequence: TGTGCCAGCAGCCCCCCGGGACTAGCGGGGGGAAACAATGAGCAGTTCTTC. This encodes CASSPPGLAGGNNEQFF.

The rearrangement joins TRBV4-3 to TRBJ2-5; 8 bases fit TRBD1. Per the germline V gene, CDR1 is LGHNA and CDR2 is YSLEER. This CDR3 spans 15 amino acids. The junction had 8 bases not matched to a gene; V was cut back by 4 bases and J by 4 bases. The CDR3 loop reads CASSLRIDRGETQYF. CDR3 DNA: TGCGCCAGCAGCCTGCGGATCGACAGGGGAGAGACCCAGTACTTC.

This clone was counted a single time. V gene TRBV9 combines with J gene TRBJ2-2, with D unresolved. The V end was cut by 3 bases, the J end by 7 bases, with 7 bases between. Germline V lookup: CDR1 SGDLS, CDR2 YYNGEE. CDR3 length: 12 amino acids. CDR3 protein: CASSALVGELFF. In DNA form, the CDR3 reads TGTGCCAGCAGCGCCCTAGTCGGGGAGCTGTTTTTT.

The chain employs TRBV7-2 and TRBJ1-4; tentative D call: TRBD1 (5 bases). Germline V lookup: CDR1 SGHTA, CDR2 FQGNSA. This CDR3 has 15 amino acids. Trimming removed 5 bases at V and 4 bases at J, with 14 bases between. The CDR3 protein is CASSLGRRGNEKLFF. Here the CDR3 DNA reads TGTGCCAGCAGCCTGGGGCGGAGGGGTAATGAAAAACTGTTTTTT.

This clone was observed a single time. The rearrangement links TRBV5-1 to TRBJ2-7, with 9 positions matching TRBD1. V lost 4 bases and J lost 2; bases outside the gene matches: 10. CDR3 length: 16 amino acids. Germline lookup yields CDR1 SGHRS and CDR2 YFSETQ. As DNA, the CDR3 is TGCGCCAGCAGCAGGCCTTGGACAGGGGATACCTACGAGCAGTACTTC. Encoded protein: CASSRPWTGDTYEQYF.

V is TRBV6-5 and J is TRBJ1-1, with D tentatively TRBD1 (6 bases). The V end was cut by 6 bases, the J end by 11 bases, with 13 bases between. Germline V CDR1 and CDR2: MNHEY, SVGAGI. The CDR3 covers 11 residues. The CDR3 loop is CASRKGGAAFF. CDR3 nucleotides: TGTGCCAGCAGGAAAGGGGGGGCGGCTTTCTTT.

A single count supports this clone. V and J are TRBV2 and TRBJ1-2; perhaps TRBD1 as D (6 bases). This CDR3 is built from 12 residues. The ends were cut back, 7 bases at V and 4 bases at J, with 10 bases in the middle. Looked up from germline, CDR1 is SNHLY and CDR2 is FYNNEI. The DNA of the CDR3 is TGTGCCAGCACGGAGACAGGCTATGGCTACACCTTC. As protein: CASTETGYGYTF.

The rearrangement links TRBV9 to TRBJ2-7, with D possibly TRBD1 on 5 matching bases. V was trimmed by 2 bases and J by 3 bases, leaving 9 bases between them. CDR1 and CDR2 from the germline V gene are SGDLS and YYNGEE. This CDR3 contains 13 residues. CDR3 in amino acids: CASSVDSNYEQYF. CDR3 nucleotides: TGTGCCAGCAGCGTCGACAGCAACTACGAGCAGTACTTC.

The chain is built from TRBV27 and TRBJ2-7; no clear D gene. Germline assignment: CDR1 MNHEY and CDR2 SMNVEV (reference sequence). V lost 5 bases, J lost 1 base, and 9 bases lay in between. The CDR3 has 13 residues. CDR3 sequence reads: CASSRGGSYEQYF. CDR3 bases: TGTGCCAGCAGTCGAGGTGGATCCTACGAGCAGTACTTC.

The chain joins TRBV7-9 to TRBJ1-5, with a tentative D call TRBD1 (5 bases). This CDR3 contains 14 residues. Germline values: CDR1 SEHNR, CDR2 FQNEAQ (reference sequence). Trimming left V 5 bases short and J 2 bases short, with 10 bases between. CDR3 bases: TGTGCCAGCAGCCGTGGGGGGGGCAATCAGCCCCAGCATTTT. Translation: CASSRGGGNQPQHF.

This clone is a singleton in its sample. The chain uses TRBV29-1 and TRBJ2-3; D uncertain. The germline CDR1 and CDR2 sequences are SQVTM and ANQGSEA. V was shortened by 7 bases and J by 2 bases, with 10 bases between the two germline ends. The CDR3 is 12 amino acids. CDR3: CSALSLTDTQYF. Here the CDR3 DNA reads TGCAGCGCCCTCTCCCTCACAGATACGCAGTATTTT.

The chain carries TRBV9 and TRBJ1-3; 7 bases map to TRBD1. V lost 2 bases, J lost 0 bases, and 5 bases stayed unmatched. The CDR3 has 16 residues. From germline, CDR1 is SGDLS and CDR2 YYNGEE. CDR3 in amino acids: CASSVAGQSSGNTIYF. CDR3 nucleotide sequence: TGTGCCAGCAGCGTGGCGGGACAGAGCTCTGGAAACACCATATATTTT.

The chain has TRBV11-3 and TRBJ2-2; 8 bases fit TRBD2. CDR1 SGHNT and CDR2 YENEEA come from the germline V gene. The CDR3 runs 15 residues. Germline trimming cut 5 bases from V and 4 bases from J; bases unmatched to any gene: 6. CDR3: CASSPRGDSTGELFF. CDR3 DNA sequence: TGTGCCAGCAGCCCGCGGGGGGACTCCACCGGGGAGCTGTTTTTT.

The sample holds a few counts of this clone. This CDR3 reads CASSSRARGETQYF. DNA of the CDR3: TGTGCCAGCAGCTCCCGGGCCCGGGGAGAGACCCAGTACTTC. V and J are TRBV7-2 and TRBJ2-5; possibly TRBD2 for D (5 bases). The CDR3 length is 14 residues. Trimming removed 4 bases at V and 4 bases at J, with 13 bases between. CDR1 and CDR2 from the germline V gene are SGHTA and FQGNSA.

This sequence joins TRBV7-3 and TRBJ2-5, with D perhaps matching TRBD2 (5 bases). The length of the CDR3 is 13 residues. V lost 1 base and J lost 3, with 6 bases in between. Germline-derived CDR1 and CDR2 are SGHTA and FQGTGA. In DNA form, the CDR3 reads TGTGCCAGCAGCTTAATGAGGGAAGAGACCCAGTACTTC. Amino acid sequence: CASSLMREETQYF.

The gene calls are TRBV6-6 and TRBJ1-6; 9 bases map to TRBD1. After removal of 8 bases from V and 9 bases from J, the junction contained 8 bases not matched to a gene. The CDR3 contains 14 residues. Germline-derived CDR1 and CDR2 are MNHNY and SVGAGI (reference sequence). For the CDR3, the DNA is TGTGCCAGCCGGTCGGGACAGGGTTTTTCACCCCTCCACTTT. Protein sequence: CASRSGQGFSPLHF.

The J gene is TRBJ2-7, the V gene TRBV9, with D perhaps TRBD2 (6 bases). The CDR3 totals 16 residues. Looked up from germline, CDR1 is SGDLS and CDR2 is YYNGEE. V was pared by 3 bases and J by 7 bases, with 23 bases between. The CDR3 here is CASSGRGGDSLLEQYF. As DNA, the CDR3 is TGTGCCAGCAGCGGGAGGGGTGGGGACTCACTTCTGGAGCAGTACTTC.

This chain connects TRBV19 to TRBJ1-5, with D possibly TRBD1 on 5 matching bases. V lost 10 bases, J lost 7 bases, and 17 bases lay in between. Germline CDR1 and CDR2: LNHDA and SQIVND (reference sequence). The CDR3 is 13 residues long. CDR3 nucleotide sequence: TGTGCCACCGCTGAGGGGACTATCCAGCCCCAGCATTTT. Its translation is CATAEGTIQPQHF.

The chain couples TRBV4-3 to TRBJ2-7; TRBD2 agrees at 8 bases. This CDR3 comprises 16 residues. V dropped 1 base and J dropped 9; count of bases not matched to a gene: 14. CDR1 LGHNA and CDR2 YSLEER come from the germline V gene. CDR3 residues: CASSQGAGARFGGQYF. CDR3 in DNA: TGCGCCAGCAGCCAAGGAGCGGGGGCGCGGTTCGGAGGGCAGTACTTC.

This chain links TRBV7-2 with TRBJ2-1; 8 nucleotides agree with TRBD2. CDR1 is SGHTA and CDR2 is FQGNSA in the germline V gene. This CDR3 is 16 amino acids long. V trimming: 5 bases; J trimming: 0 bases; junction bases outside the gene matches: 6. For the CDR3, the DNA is TGTGCCAGCAGCGGACGGGGGGGGAGCTCCTACAATGAGCAGTTCTTC. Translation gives CASSGRGGSSYNEQFF. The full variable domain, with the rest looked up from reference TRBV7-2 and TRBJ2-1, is GAGVSQSPSNKVTEKGKDVELRCDPISGHTALYWYRQSLGQGLEFLIYFQGNSAPDKSGLPSDRFSAERTGGSVSTLTIQRTQQEDSAVYLCASSGRGGSSYNEQFFGPGTRLTVL.

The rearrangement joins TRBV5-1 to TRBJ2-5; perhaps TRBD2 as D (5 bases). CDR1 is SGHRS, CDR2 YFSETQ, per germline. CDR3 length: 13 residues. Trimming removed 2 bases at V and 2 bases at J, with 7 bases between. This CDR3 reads CASSFPGQETQYF. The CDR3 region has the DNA TGCGCCAGCAGCTTCCCGGGACAAGAGACCCAGTACTTC.

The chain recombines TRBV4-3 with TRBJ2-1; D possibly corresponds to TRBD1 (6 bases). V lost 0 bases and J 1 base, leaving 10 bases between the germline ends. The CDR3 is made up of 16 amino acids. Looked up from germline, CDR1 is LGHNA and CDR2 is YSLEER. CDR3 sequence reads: CASSQEGGTSYNEQFF. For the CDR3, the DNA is TGCGCCAGCAGCCAAGAAGGGGGTACTTCCTACAATGAGCAGTTCTTC.

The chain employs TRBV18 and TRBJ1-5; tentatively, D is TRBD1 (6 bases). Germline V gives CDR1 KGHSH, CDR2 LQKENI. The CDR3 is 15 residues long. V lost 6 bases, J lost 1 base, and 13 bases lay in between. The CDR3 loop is CASSRTADSNQPQHF. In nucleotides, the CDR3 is TGTGCCAGCTCCCGGACAGCGGACAGCAATCAGCCCCAGCATTTT.